A single sample gave rise to the 18 T cell receptor beta chains below, sequenced in a study of T-cell reconstitution after alpha-beta-depleted transplantation in children (dated by TCRdb to the mid-2010s). The treatment or condition label on this specimen signifies: allogeneic hematopoietic cell transplantation with graft depleted of TCRalphabeta T cells and CD19 B cells. The library was made by PCR. Sequencing relied on an Illumina HiSeq 2500. TCR libraries were prepared with molecular barcoding, using unique molecular identifiers to normalize TCRbeta repertoire quantification. TCRdb trimmed public reads at Q25 via fastp, called clones via MiXCR and kept in-frame beta chains. Merged by CDR3 protein, the rows form single entries marked with the most common genes and DNA. The sample table shows about 400,000 distinct CDR3 sequences, and roughly 16% are seen once. The ten most abundant clones make up approximately 28% of the sample.

The sequences come from PBMCs, mostly from graft donor cells, collected 360 days after TCRalphabeta/CD19-depleted stem cell transplant. The receptors stem from a boy under three years old who had a stem cell transplant for Wiskott-Aldrich syndrome, so the T cells may come from the graft donor.

The V gene is TRBV20-1, the J gene TRBJ2-1, with TRBD1 identical over 7 bases. Germline values: CDR1 DFQATT, CDR2 SNEGSKA (reference sequence). This CDR3 has 12 amino acids. CDR3 nucleotides: TGCAGAGCAAAACAGGGGAACAATGAGCAGTTCTTC. It specifies CRAKQGNNEQFF.

This sequence joins TRBV10-3 and TRBJ1-5; maybe TRBD1 (5 bases). CDR3 size: 13 residues. V was pared by 2 bases and J by 5 bases, with 7 bases between. Germline values: CDR1 ENHRY, CDR2 SYGVKD. This chain's CDR3 is CAISEGGDQPQHF. The CDR3 region has the DNA TGTGCCATCAGTGAGGGAGGGGATCAGCCCCAGCATTTT.

This clonotype was detected only a few times. The rearrangement links TRBV7-2 to TRBJ2-5; 8 nucleotides align to TRBD2. Germline-derived CDR1 and CDR2 are SGHTA and FQGNSA. V gave up 4 bases and J gave up 5 bases; unmatched junction bases: 9. The CDR3 runs to 15 residues. CDR3 in amino acids: CASSSPLTSVETQYF. The CDR3 nucleotides are TGTGCCAGCAGCTCCCCGTTGACTAGCGTCGAGACCCAGTACTTC.

This clonotype was observed a few times. This rearrangement joins TRBV20-1 to TRBJ2-7; TRBD1 matches 7 bases. This CDR3 is 15 amino acids long. CDR1 and CDR2 (germline): DFQATT, SNEGSKA (reference sequence). Unmatched junction bases numbered 6, after V lost 1 base and J lost 0 bases. The DNA of the CDR3 is TGCAGTGCTAGAGCCAGGGACAGAAGCTCCTACGAGCAGTACTTC. Protein sequence: CSARARDRSSYEQYF.

The chain employs TRBV13 and TRBJ2-3; 9 bases are shared with TRBD2. CDR3 size: 14 residues. Germline V gene data show CDR1 as PRHDT and CDR2 as FYEKMQ (reference sequence). V trimming: 4 bases; J trimming: 7 bases; junction bases outside the gene matches: 6. The CDR3 loop is CASSSEAGGNTQYF. CDR3 nucleotide sequence: TGTGCCAGCAGCTCGGAGGCGGGAGGGAATACGCAGTATTTT. Filled out from reference TRBV13 and TRBJ2-3, the complete variable domain reads AAGVIQSPRHLIKEKRETATLKCYPIPRHDTVYWYQQGPGQDPQFLISFYEKMQSDKGSIPDRFSAQQFSDYHSELNMSSLELGDSALYFCASSSEAGGNTQYFGPGTRLTVL.

V is TRBV7-8 and J is TRBJ1-5; TRBD1 is a possible D gene (5 bases). The CDR3 loop spans 18 amino acids. The V end was cut by 3 bases, the J end by 4 bases, with 22 bases between. Germline-derived CDR1 and CDR2 are SGHVS and FQNEAQ. This CDR3 reads CASSFEASRGRMNQPQHF. DNA of the CDR3: TGTGCCAGCAGCTTTGAGGCGTCTCGGGGACGGATGAATCAGCCCCAGCATTTT.

V and J are TRBV24-1 and TRBJ2-3; 13 nucleotides match TRBD2. Germline V gene data show CDR1 as KGHDR and CDR2 as SFDVKD. The CDR3 sequence is 18 residues long. The junction had 7 bases not matched to a gene; V was cut back by 5 bases and J by 0 bases. The DNA of the CDR3 is TGTGCCACCAGTGTTGGACTAGCGGGAGATGCTAGCACAGATACGCAGTATTTT. It translates to CATSVGLAGDASTDTQYF.

This clonotype came up a few times. This chain links TRBV15 with TRBJ2-7; 11 nucleotides line up with TRBD2. This CDR3 spans 17 amino acids. V shed 2 bases, J shed 3 bases, and the junction held 9 bases outside the gene matches. CDR1 and CDR2 from the germline V gene are LNHNV and YYDKDF (reference sequence). CDR3 protein: CATSRPLSGGAFYEQYF. Here the CDR3 DNA reads TGTGCCACCAGCAGACCTCTTAGCGGGGGGGCGTTCTACGAGCAGTACTTC.

The genes are TRBV4-2 and TRBJ2-3; possibly TRBD1 or TRBD2 for D (6 bases each). There are 16 residues in the CDR3. V gave up 6 bases and J gave up 5 bases, with 21 bases separating them. Germline values: CDR1 LGHNA, CDR2 YNFKEQ. CDR3 nucleotide sequence: TGTGCCAGCAGTCCGTTGTGGGGGGCCGGAAAAGATACGCAGTATTTT. It specifies CASSPLWGAGKDTQYF.

Points on this clonotype: Lacking the conserved final phenylalanine or tryptophan, this CDR3 likely reflects a read error. CDR3 bases: TGCGCTAAAGCGGGAGACACAGATACGCAGTATCTT. It yields the protein CAKAGDTDTQYL. The rearrangement uses TRBV20-1 and TRBJ2-3, with TRBD2 matching over 8 bases. The germline V gene encodes CDR1 DFQATT and CDR2 SNEGSKA (reference sequence). This CDR3 is built from 12 residues.

The chain combines TRBV6-5 with TRBJ2-7, with no clear D. V lost 6 bases to trimming and J lost 1 base, with 10 bases between them. Germline lookup yields CDR1 MNHEY and CDR2 SVGAGI. The CDR3 is 13 amino acids. This CDR3 is CASRPLGSYEQYF. CDR3 coding DNA: TGTGCCAGCAGACCCTTGGGTTCCTACGAGCAGTACTTC.

The chain carries TRBV28 and TRBJ1-4; D is possibly TRBD1 (6 bases). Trimming shortened V by 5 bases and J by 2 bases, and 18 bases separated the two germline ends. Germline V gives CDR1 MDHEN, CDR2 SYDVKM. The CDR3 length is 17 residues. CDR3 DNA: TGTGCCAGCAGTGCTAGGGGGAACCGCAGGACTAATGAAAAACTGTTTTTT. Translating it yields CASSARGNRRTNEKLFF.

This clonotype was detected only a few times. The chain links TRBV20-1 to TRBJ2-7; TRBD1 matches at 8 bases. This CDR3 has 12 residues. Germline V lookup: CDR1 DFQATT, CDR2 SNEGSKA (reference sequence). V dropped 4 bases and J dropped 6; count of bases not matched to a gene: 5. CDR3 sequence: CSATPTGAEQYF. The CDR3 DNA follows: TGCAGTGCTACCCCGACAGGGGCCGAGCAGTACTTC.

In its sample, this clonotype was seen a few times. The V call is TRBV11-3, the J call TRBJ2-1; a weak D match, TRBD2 (7 bases). CDR3 length equals 14 residues. Trimming cost V 1 base and J 9 bases, with 13 bases left between them. Germline values: CDR1 SGHNT, CDR2 YENEEA. The CDR3 DNA sequence: TGTGCCAGCAGCTTAGGGGGGGGGCAAATTGAGCAGTTCTTC. Protein sequence: CASSLGGGQIEQFF.

The chain uses TRBV11-2 and TRBJ2-1; 14 nucleotides line up with TRBD2. The CDR3 has 17 amino acids. CDR1 is SGHAT, CDR2 FQNNGV, per germline. Trimming took 4 bases from V and 7 from J; bases not matched to a gene: 9. This chain's CDR3 is CASSSRTSGRRPNEQFF. In DNA form, the CDR3 reads TGTGCCAGCAGCTCTCGGACTAGCGGGAGGAGACCTAATGAGCAGTTCTTC.

The V and J genes are TRBV12-3 or TRBV12-4 and TRBJ2-6, with D perhaps matching TRBD2 (6 bases). V was trimmed by 7 bases and J by 0 bases, leaving 16 bases between them. CDR3 length: 17 residues. The CDR3 protein is CASTSSGRISGANVLTF. DNA of the CDR3: TGTGCCAGCACGTCATCCGGGAGAATCTCTGGGGCCAACGTCCTGACTTTC.

This chain connects TRBV12-3 or TRBV12-4 to TRBJ2-5, with a weak D call TRBD1 (6 bases). V lost 4 bases to trimming and J lost 4 bases, with 13 bases between them. The CDR3 runs 14 residues. The CDR3 here is CASSYRTGRETQYF. CDR3 nucleotides: TGTGCCAGCAGTTACCGAACAGGGAGAGAGACCCAGTACTTC.

This clonotype was detected a few times. The chain combines TRBV11-2 with TRBJ2-7; D remains unclear. CDR1 is SGHAT and CDR2 is FQNNGV in the germline V gene. The CDR3 has 13 residues. Trimming removed 5 bases from V and 5 bases from J, with 13 bases in between. CDR3 sequence: CASSQTVIDEQYF. CDR3 coding DNA: TGTGCCAGCAGCCAAACCGTTATCGACGAGCAGTACTTC.